One sample yielded the 30 T cell receptor beta chains listed below, sequenced in a study of blood T cell repertoires in COVID-19. The method was immunoSEQ multiplex PCR; TCRdb's version includes in-frame clones alone and lacks a portion of them. Among over 150,000 clones, 90% to 95% were seen once, and the ten largest hold around 0.8%. Sequenced: peripheral blood. The source is a man younger than 40 with COVID-19, enrolled during active disease.

V gene TRBV19 combines with J gene TRBJ1-5; 9 nucleotides align to TRBD1. The CDR3 has 14 amino acids. Germline CDR1 is LNHDA and CDR2 is SQIVND (reference sequence). With 5 bases clipped from V and 6 bases from J, the junction kept 5 bases outside the gene matches. CDR3 sequence reads: CASSETGGGQPQHF. CDR3 bases: TGTGCCAGTAGTGAGACAGGGGGTGGTCAGCCCCAGCATTTT.

The chain joins TRBV5-6 to TRBJ1-6, with a possible D match to TRBD1 (5 bases). The V gene lost 1 base and the J gene lost 8 bases, with 13 bases spanning the gap. The CDR3 contains 15 residues. The V gene's germline CDR1 is SGHDT and CDR2 YYEEEE. The CDR3, as DNA: TGTGCCAGCAGCTTGTCGGGGGTCTGGGATTCACCCCTCCACTTT. This encodes CASSLSGVWDSPLHF. Supplemented by reference TRBV5-6 and TRBJ1-6, the full variable domain reads DAGVTQSPTHLIKTRGQQVTLRCSPKSGHDTVSWYQQALGQGPQFIFQYYEEEERQRGNFPDRFSGHQFPNYSSELNVNALLLGDSALYLCASSLSGVWDSPLHFGNGTRLTVT.

Worth noting for this clone: The limits of the CDR3 on the DNA are not certain, so only TCRdb's listed CDR3 is given. This sequence joins TRBV4-1 and TRBJ2-1; the table's D call TRBD1 went unverified against the DNA. The CDR3 numbers 16 amino acids, ends counted. CDR1 MGHRA and CDR2 YSYEKL come from the germline V gene. CDR3 loop: CASSQDSGQGGNEQFF.

The rearrangement joins TRBV5-1 to TRBJ2-3; 7 bases are shared with TRBD1. This CDR3 is 15 amino acids long. CDR1 is SGHRS and CDR2 is YFSETQ in the germline V gene. With 3 bases clipped from V and 5 bases from J, the junction kept 9 bases outside the gene matches. CDR3: CASSSQQGSQDTQYF. As DNA, the CDR3 is TGCGCCAGCAGCTCTCAACAGGGGTCCCAAGATACGCAGTATTTT.

The rearrangement links TRBV10-3 to TRBJ2-1; 12 bases match TRBD2. Germline trimming cut 7 bases from V and 7 bases from J; bases unmatched to any gene: 8. CDR1 is ENHRY and CDR2 is SYGVKD in the germline V gene. The CDR3 extends over 15 amino acids. The DNA of the CDR3 is TGTGCCATCAACCCCACCGGACTAGCGGGGAATGAGCAGTTCTTC. Protein sequence: CAINPTGLAGNEQFF.

CDR3 sequence reads: CASSSHDAGSEQFF. The CDR3 DNA sequence: TGTGCCAGCAGTTCTCATGATGCAGGGTCTGAGCAGTTCTTC. V gene TRBV2 combines with J gene TRBJ2-1; possibly TRBD1 for D (5 bases). This CDR3 has 14 residues. Trimming left V 5 bases short and J 9 bases short, with 17 bases between. The germline gives CDR1 SNHLY, CDR2 FYNNEI.

The rearrangement joins TRBV12-3 or TRBV12-4 to TRBJ1-4, with TRBD1 matching over 7 bases. The CDR3 is 13 residues long. J gave up 5 bases and V 5 bases, and 2 bases lay outside the gene matches. The CDR3 nucleotides read TGTGCCAGCAGTGCAGGGGGGAATGAAAAACTGTTTTTT. Translation: CASSAGGNEKLFF.

This rearrangement joins TRBV7-9 to TRBJ2-5; D possibly corresponds to TRBD2 (5 bases). The ends were cut back, 5 bases at V and 1 base at J, with 20 bases in the middle. CDR1 SEHNR and CDR2 FQNEAQ come from the germline V gene (reference sequence). This CDR3 is 17 amino acids long. CDR3 sequence (DNA): TGTGCCAGCAGCCCGCCGCCGACTACCCGGGCCCAAGAGACCCAGTACTTC. Translating it yields CASSPPPTTRAQETQYF.

The genes are TRBV7-9 and TRBJ2-7, with D possibly matching TRBD2 (7 bases). Germline CDR1 is SEHNR and CDR2 is FQNEAQ (reference sequence). With 4 bases removed from V and 5 bases from J, the gap between germline ends came to 15 bases. This CDR3 has 14 amino acids. This chain's CDR3 is CASSSVGGLNEQYF. CDR3 nucleotide sequence: TGTGCCAGCAGCTCCGTGGGGGGGCTTAACGAGCAGTACTTC.

The chain uses TRBV18 and TRBJ2-7; a possible D gene is TRBD1 (5 bases). Germline-derived CDR1 and CDR2 are KGHSH and LQKENI. This CDR3 comprises 12 residues. V lost 2 bases and J lost 6, with 8 bases in between. CDR3 loop: CASSPTQGEQYF. In nucleotides, the CDR3 is TGTGCCAGCTCACCAACGCAGGGCGAGCAGTACTTC. The full variable domain, with the rest looked up from reference TRBV18 and TRBJ2-7, is NAGVMQNPRHLVRRRGQEARLRCSPMKGHSHVYWYRQLPEEGLKFMVYLQKENIIDESGMPKERFSAEFPKEGPSILRIQQVVRGDSAAYFCASSPTQGEQYFGPGTRLTVT.

This clone was detected only once. The chain has TRBV10-2 and TRBJ2-5, with 13 bases fitting TRBD2. The junction had 13 bases not matched to a gene; V was cut back by 7 bases and J by 5 bases. The germline V gene encodes CDR1 WSHSY and CDR2 SAAADI. The length of the CDR3 is 17 residues. The CDR3 sequence: CASNSTSGGPKRETQYF. CDR3 in DNA: TGCGCCAGCAACTCGACTAGCGGGGGGCCTAAGAGGGAGACCCAGTACTTC.

This chain uses TRBV10-1 with TRBJ1-1, with D tentatively TRBD1 (5 bases). This CDR3 has 15 residues. V gave up 2 bases and J gave up 1 base, with 11 bases separating them. CDR1 WNHNN and CDR2 SYGVQD come from the germline V gene (reference sequence). CDR3 DNA: TGCGCCAGCAGTGAGAGGGGCCAGGGGAACACTGAAGCTTTCTTT. The encoded protein is CASSERGQGNTEAFF.

This chain connects TRBV2 to TRBJ2-7, with TRBD1 identical over 8 bases. With V trimmed by 3 bases and J by 5 bases, 3 bases remained unmatched. Germline V gene lookup returns CDR1 SNHLY and CDR2 FYNNEI. The CDR3 runs to 13 residues. The CDR3 DNA sequence: TGTGCCAGCAGTGAGGACAGGGCGCACGAGCAGTACTTC. It translates to CASSEDRAHEQYF.

The chain recombines TRBV7-2 with TRBJ1-1, with a weak D call TRBD1 (5 bases). V lost 5 bases to trimming and J lost 6 bases, with 13 bases between them. CDR1 is SGHTA, CDR2 FQGNSA, per germline. CDR3 length: 13 amino acids. The CDR3 bases are TGTGCCAGCAGCAGCAGGGTAGTATCTGAAGCTTTCTTT. It is translated as CASSSRVVSEAFF.

CDR3 sequence reads: CASSLPGNPNTEAFF. DNA for the CDR3: TGTGCCAGCAGTCTGCCCGGGAACCCGAACACTGAAGCTTTCTTT. The chain has TRBV4-2 and TRBJ1-1; D remains unclear. The germline V and J ends were trimmed by 6 bases and 1 base, with 15 bases remaining between them. CDR1 and CDR2 from the germline V gene are LGHNA and YNFKEQ. This CDR3 is 15 amino acids long.

J is TRBJ2-2 and V is TRBV7-9; 7 nucleotides agree with TRBD1. The junction had 4 bases not matched to a gene; V was cut back by 5 bases and J by 4 bases. The germline gives CDR1 SEHNR, CDR2 FQNEAQ (reference sequence). The CDR3 consists of 14 residues. The CDR3 nucleotides are TGTGCCAGCAGCCTGGGACAGAGCACCGGGGAGCTGTTTTTT. Translated: CASSLGQSTGELFF.

This rearrangement joins TRBV3-1 (or the pseudogene TRBV3-2) to TRBJ2-7; tentative D call: TRBD2 (5 bases). Germline lookup yields CDR1 LGHDT and CDR2 YNNKEL (reference sequence). This CDR3 comprises 15 residues. Trimming stripped 4 bases from V and 3 bases from J, with 16 bases between. The CDR3 protein is CASSRPTRRFYEQYF. For the CDR3, the DNA is TGTGCCAGCAGCCGCCCGACCCGGAGGTTCTACGAGCAGTACTTC.

This clone has a single count. This chain joins TRBV6-6 and TRBJ1-5; 8 bases map to TRBD1. The germline V gene encodes CDR1 MNHNY and CDR2 SVGAGI (reference sequence). V lost 5 bases to trimming and J lost 5 bases; unmatched junction nucleotides: 14. CDR3 size: 17 residues. The CDR3 DNA reads TGTGCCAGCAGTCGCAAGTCAGGGACAGGAGCCTATCAGCCCCAGCATTTT. It specifies CASSRKSGTGAYQPQHF.

The chain joins TRBV6-6 to TRBJ2-7; 7 bases agree with TRBD1. Trimming cost V 9 bases and J 4 bases; bases outside gene matches: 12. The germline CDR1 and CDR2 sequences are MNHNY and SVGAGI (reference sequence). The CDR3 runs to 14 residues. The DNA of the CDR3 is TGTGCCAGTGATACAGGGGAACTTGGGTACGAGCAGTACTTC. This sequence encodes CASDTGELGYEQYF.

V usage is TRBV5-5 and J usage is TRBJ2-2; TRBD2 is a possible D gene (6 bases). Trimming shortened V by 1 base and J by 7 bases, and 8 bases separated the two germline ends. This CDR3 spans 13 amino acids. Germline CDR1 is SGHKS and CDR2 is YYEKEE (reference sequence). In DNA form, the CDR3 reads TGTGCCAGCAGCTTGTTGGGGGGCGGGGAGCTGTTTTTT. Translated, it gives CASSLLGGGELFF.

This clone was counted only a few times. The CDR3 sequence is CASSLDRGEGYTF. The DNA of the CDR3 is TGTGCCAGCAGCCTGGACAGGGGAGAGGGCTACACCTTC. The chain combines TRBV12-3 or TRBV12-4 with TRBJ1-2; 9 nucleotides agree with TRBD1. V gave up 6 bases and J gave up 8 bases; unmatched junction bases: 7. This CDR3 is 13 amino acids long.

The chain has TRBV5-1 and TRBJ2-3, with 7 bases identical to TRBD1. This CDR3 region has 15 residues. V gave up 4 bases and J gave up 2 bases; unmatched junction bases: 7. CDR1 is SGHRS and CDR2 is YFSETQ in the germline V gene. The CDR3 loop is CASSPDRANTDTQYF. The DNA of the CDR3 is TGCGCCAGCAGCCCCGACAGGGCGAACACAGATACGCAGTATTTT.

V usage is TRBV7-2 and J usage is TRBJ1-3; 7 bases fit TRBD1. The CDR3 length is 16 residues. In germline, CDR1 is SGHTA, CDR2 FQGNSA. V gave up 6 bases and J gave up 1 base; unmatched junction bases: 9. Here the CDR3 DNA reads TGTGCCAGCAGGACCTCACAGGGGACGTCTGGAAACACCATATATTTT. The encoded protein is CASRTSQGTSGNTIYF. Variable domain in full (rest from reference TRBV7-2 and TRBJ1-3): GAGVSQSPSNKVTEKGKDVELRCDPISGHTALYWYRQSLGQGLEFLIYFQGNSAPDKSGLPSDRFSAERTGGSVSTLTIQRTQQEDSAVYLCASRTSQGTSGNTIYFGEGSWLTVV.

This rearrangement joins TRBV6-5 to TRBJ1-2; 9 nucleotides line up with TRBD1. The CDR3 extends over 16 amino acids. J lost 5 bases, V lost 2 bases, and 9 bases had no gene match. Germline loops: CDR1 MNHEY, CDR2 SVGAGI. The CDR3 is CASSYRTGDDSYGYTF. The DNA of the CDR3 is TGTGCCAGCAGTTACCGGACAGGGGACGACTCGTATGGCTACACCTTC.

This sequence joins TRBV11-2 and TRBJ2-5, with 11 bases aligning to TRBD1. The CDR3 is 16 residues long. Germline V gives CDR1 SGHAT, CDR2 FQNNGV. V lost 5 bases and J lost 5; bases outside the gene matches: 10. CDR3 protein: CASSPGQGAPLETQYF. The CDR3 DNA reads as TGTGCCAGCAGCCCCGGACAGGGGGCCCCTTTGGAGACCCAGTACTTC.

This sequence joins TRBV7-2 and TRBJ2-1; 9 bases are shared with TRBD2. The V gene end was trimmed by 5 bases and the J gene end by 5 bases; junction bases not matched to a gene: 7. The CDR3 contains 15 residues. Germline V gene sequence: CDR1 SGHTA, CDR2 FQGNSA. CDR3 DNA sequence: TGTGCCAGCAGCAGCCAGGGACTAGCTAACAATGAGCAGTTCTTC. Its protein product is CASSSQGLANNEQFF.

The rearrangement links TRBV7-2 to TRBJ2-7, with D perhaps matching TRBD2 (6 bases). Trimming pared 3 bases from V and 3 bases from J, leaving 12 bases between. Germline loops: CDR1 SGHTA, CDR2 FQGNSA. The CDR3 is made up of 14 amino acids. The CDR3 reads CASSFAGRDYEQYF. The CDR3, as DNA: TGTGCCAGCAGCTTTGCCGGGAGAGACTACGAGCAGTACTTC. Together with reference TRBV7-2 and TRBJ2-7, the CDR3 gives the full variable domain: GAGVSQSPSNKVTEKGKDVELRCDPISGHTALYWYRQSLGQGLEFLIYFQGNSAPDKSGLPSDRFSAERTGGSVSTLTIQRTQQEDSAVYLCASSFAGRDYEQYFGPGTRLTVT.

This clone was observed a few times. The V and J genes are TRBV18 and TRBJ2-3, with D possibly TRBD1 on 5 matching bases. The CDR3 spans 12 residues. Germline V gene sequence: CDR1 KGHSH, CDR2 LQKENI. With 8 bases removed from V and 3 bases from J, the gap between germline ends came to 9 bases. The CDR3 DNA follows: TGTGCCAGCCGACAGAGGACAGATACGCAGTATTTT. Translation: CASRQRTDTQYF.

This chain joins TRBV5-1 and TRBJ2-7; 9 bases agree with TRBD2. The CDR3 consists of 15 residues. J lost 4 bases, V lost 1 base, and 6 bases had no gene match. Germline values: CDR1 SGHRS, CDR2 YFSETQ. CDR3 DNA sequence: TGCGCCAGCAGCTTGTCCAGCGGGGGGCTATACGAGCAGTACTTC. Protein: CASSLSSGGLYEQYF.

The rearrangement joins TRBV29-1 to TRBJ1-1; 9 bases agree with TRBD1. CDR1 is SQVTM and CDR2 is ANQGSEA in the germline V gene. The CDR3 is 16 amino acids. V lost 5 bases, J lost 0 bases, and 10 bases stayed unmatched. In DNA form, the CDR3 reads TGCAGCGTTCAACTGCCCGGGACAGGGCTGAACACTGAAGCTTTCTTT. It translates to CSVQLPGTGLNTEAFF.